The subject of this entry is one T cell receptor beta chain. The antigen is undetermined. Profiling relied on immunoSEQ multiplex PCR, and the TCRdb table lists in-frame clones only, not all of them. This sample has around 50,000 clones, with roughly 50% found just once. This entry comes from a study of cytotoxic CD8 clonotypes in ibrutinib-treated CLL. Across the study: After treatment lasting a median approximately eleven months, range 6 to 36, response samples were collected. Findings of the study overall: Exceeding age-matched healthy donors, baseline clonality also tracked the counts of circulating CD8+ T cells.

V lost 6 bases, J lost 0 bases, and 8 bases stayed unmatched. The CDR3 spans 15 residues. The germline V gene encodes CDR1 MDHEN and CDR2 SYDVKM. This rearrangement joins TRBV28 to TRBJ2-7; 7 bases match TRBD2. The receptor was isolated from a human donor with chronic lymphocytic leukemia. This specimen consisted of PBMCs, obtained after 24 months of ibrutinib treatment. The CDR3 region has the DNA TGTGCCAGCAGCCCTCTTGGCGGGGGCTCCTACGAGCAGTACTTC. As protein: CASSPLGGGSYEQYF. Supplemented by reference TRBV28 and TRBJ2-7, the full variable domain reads DVKVTQSSRYLVKRTGEKVFLECVQDMDHENMFWYRQDPGLGLRLIYFSYDVKMKEKGDIPEGYSVSREKKERFSLILESASTNQTSMYLCASSPLGGGSYEQYFGPGTRLTVT.